The rows below give T cell receptor beta chains drawn from one sample of a study of T cell changes during pregnancy in multiple sclerosis. Here immunoSEQ multiplex PCR was the method, and the copy in TCRdb shows in-frame clones only, minus some. The repertoire holds 35,000 to 45,000 clones, with 70% to 90% as singletons. This material consisted of CD4+ T cells from peripheral blood mononuclear cells, taken before pregnancy. The receptor source for this set is a female donor with multiple sclerosis, enrolled in a pregnancy study. CDR3s include the opening cysteine and the closing phenylalanine or tryptophan. D genes are given only for firm matches. Clone size is given for some rows only: seen once, a few or many times, or a class if the clone is expanded.

D gene: -; J gene: TRBJ1-2; clone size: -; V gene: TRBV28; CDR3 DNA: TGTGCCAGCAGTTTACCTATGGCAGCGACCCATGGCTACACCTTC; CDR3 protein: CASSLPMAATHGYTF
D gene: -; J gene: TRBJ2-1; clone size: -; V gene: TRBV10-3; CDR3 DNA: TGTGCCATCGGCGGGGGCGCCTCCGCGTCGGTCAATGAGCAGTTCTTC; CDR3 protein: CAIGGGASASVNEQFF
D gene: -; J gene: TRBJ1-6; clone size: once; V gene: TRBV2; CDR3 DNA: TGTGCCAGCGGGGTGGACAGAAATTCACCCCTCCACTTT; CDR3 protein: CASGVDRNSPLHF
D gene: -; J gene: TRBJ1-3; clone size: -; V gene: TRBV7-6; CDR3 DNA: TGTGCCAGCAGCCCCGCGGCAGATCCAAACACCATATATTTT; CDR3 protein: CASSPAADPNTIYF
D gene: TRBD1; J gene: TRBJ1-1; clone size: -; V gene: TRBV10-3; CDR3 DNA: TGTGCCATCAGTCCTCGGACAGGTAACACTGAAGCTTTCTTT; CDR3 protein: CAISPRTGNTEAFF
D gene: TRBD1; J gene: TRBJ1-2; clone size: -; V gene: TRBV20-1; CDR3 DNA: TGCAGTGCGCGGACAGGGTTAGGCTACACCTTC; CDR3 protein: CSARTGLGYTF
D gene: TRBD1; J gene: TRBJ2-7; clone size: medium-sized; V gene: TRBV7-6; CDR3 DNA: TGTGCCAGCAGCCCTATTGGGGGGACAGGGTATTACGAGCAGTACTTC; CDR3 protein: CASSPIGGTGYYEQYF
D gene: -; J gene: TRBJ1-3; clone size: -; V gene: TRBV30; CDR3 DNA: TGTGCCTGGAGTGTAACGGGTGTCATAAGCTCTGGAAACACCATATATTTT; CDR3 protein: CAWSVTGVISSGNTIYF
D gene: TRBD1; J gene: TRBJ2-2; clone size: -; V gene: TRBV6-5; CDR3 DNA: TGTGCCAGCAGTTGGGGCAGGGGGCGACCCGGGGAGCTGTTTTTT; CDR3 protein: CASSWGRGRPGELFF
D gene: -; J gene: TRBJ2-3; clone size: -; V gene: TRBV5-1; CDR3 DNA: TGCGCCAGCAGCTTGGAGCAGGGTAGTATAGATACGCAGTATTTT; CDR3 protein: CASSLEQGSIDTQYF
D gene: -; J gene: TRBJ1-3; clone size: once; V gene: TRBV6-6; CDR3 DNA: TGTGCCAGCAGTCCCCGAGGCTTCGGAAACACCATATATTTT; CDR3 protein: CASSPRGFGNTIYF
D gene: TRBD1; J gene: TRBJ2-2; clone size: -; V gene: TRBV27; CDR3 DNA: TGTGCCAGCCGTCAAAGGGGACAGGGTTATGTGGGCGGGGAGCTGTTTTTT; CDR3 protein: CASRQRGQGYVGGELFF
D gene: -; J gene: TRBJ2-1; clone size: once; V gene: TRBV6-1; CDR3 DNA: TGTGCCAGCAGTAGGTCCCGGATGGCCGGAGGGCAGTTCTTC; CDR3 protein: CASSRSRMAGGQFF
D gene: TRBD1; J gene: TRBJ1-1; clone size: -; V gene: TRBV27; CDR3 DNA: TGTGCCAGCAGACTCGACAGGGCAGAGAGGAGCACTGAAGCTTTCTTT; CDR3 protein: CASRLDRAERSTEAFF
D gene: TRBD1; J gene: TRBJ2-7; clone size: -; V gene: TRBV2; CDR3 DNA: TGTGCCAGCAGCCCGGGACAGGGGCTCGGCGAGCAGTACTTC; CDR3 protein: CASSPGQGLGEQYF
D gene: -; J gene: TRBJ1-3; clone size: -; V gene: TRBV28; CDR3 DNA: TGTGCCAGCAGTCCCACAGGGTTAGGTGGAAACACCATATATTTT; CDR3 protein: CASSPTGLGGNTIYF
D gene: -; J gene: TRBJ1-3; clone size: -; V gene: TRBV5-1; CDR3 DNA: TGCGCCAGCAGCCCCGGACATGGGGACACCATATATTTT; CDR3 protein: CASSPGHGDTIYF
D gene: TRBD2; J gene: TRBJ2-3; clone size: -; V gene: TRBV5-5; CDR3 DNA: TGTGCCAGCAGCTCGTTAGCGGGGGGAGATACGCAGTATTTT; CDR3 protein: CASSSLAGGDTQYF
D gene: -; J gene: TRBJ1-1; clone size: once; V gene: TRBV6-4; CDR3 DNA: TGTGCCAGCAGTTTTGACTGGAACACTGAAGCTTTCTTT; CDR3 protein: CASSFDWNTEAFF
D gene: -; J gene: TRBJ1-1; clone size: once; V gene: TRBV10-3; CDR3 DNA: TGTGCCATCAGTGCCGGGGAAGGGTCTGAAGCTTTCTTT; CDR3 protein: CAISAGEGSEAFF
D gene: -; J gene: TRBJ2-7; clone size: -; V gene: TRBV10-2; CDR3 DNA: TGCGCCACCTTAGCGTCGCGGGACCTCGGCGAGCAGTACTTC; CDR3 protein: CATLASRDLGEQYF
D gene: TRBD2; J gene: TRBJ2-1; clone size: few; V gene: TRBV7-9; CDR3 DNA: TGTGCCAGCAGCTTAGCGCTTGCGGGGGTATACAATGAGCAGTTCTTC; CDR3 protein: CASSLALAGVYNEQFF
D gene: -; J gene: TRBJ2-1; clone size: -; V gene: TRBV7-2; CDR3 DNA: TGTGCCAGCAGCTTAGTTCCCGGTTACAATGAGCAGTTCTTC; CDR3 protein: CASSLVPGYNEQFF
D gene: -; J gene: TRBJ2-5; clone size: -; V gene: TRBV5-5; CDR3 DNA: TGTGCCAGCACCCTGCCACTAGGTGAAGAGACCCAGTACTTC; CDR3 protein: CASTLPLGEETQYF
D gene: -; J gene: TRBJ1-4; clone size: -; V gene: TRBV9; CDR3 DNA: TGTGCCAGCAGCGACGCGGGGGGTAATGAAAAACTGTTTTTT; CDR3 protein: CASSDAGGNEKLFF
D gene: TRBD1; J gene: TRBJ1-2; clone size: -; V gene: TRBV6-5; CDR3 DNA: TGTGCCAGCAGTTCACAGGGGTCTGGCTACACCTTC; CDR3 protein: CASSSQGSGYTF
D gene: TRBD1; J gene: TRBJ1-1; clone size: -; V gene: TRBV5-1; CDR3 DNA: TGCGCCAGCAGCTTGGACAGGGGATCGACTGAAGCTTTCTTT; CDR3 protein: CASSLDRGSTEAFF
D gene: TRBD1; J gene: TRBJ1-1; clone size: -; V gene: TRBV2; CDR3 DNA: TGTGCCAGCAGTGAAGAGTCCCAGGGGGCTAACACTGAAGCTTTCTTT; CDR3 protein: CASSEESQGANTEAFF
D gene: -; J gene: TRBJ2-5; clone size: -; V gene: TRBV5-6; CDR3 DNA: TGTGCCAGCACCACGGTTCTAGGAATAGAGACCCAGTACTTC; CDR3 protein: CASTTVLGIETQYF
D gene: -; J gene: TRBJ2-7; clone size: -; V gene: TRBV5-4; CDR3 DNA: TGTGCCAGCAGCTTGCCTGAGGGCAGGATGGGCGGTGAGCAGTACTTC; CDR3 protein: CASSLPEGRMGGEQYF
D gene: TRBD1; J gene: TRBJ2-1; clone size: -; V gene: TRBV5-1; CDR3 DNA: TGCGCCAGCAGCTCGCTTCTGACAGGGGGTTTGAATGAGCAGTTCTTC; CDR3 protein: CASSSLLTGGLNEQFF
D gene: TRBD2; J gene: TRBJ2-7; clone size: -; V gene: TRBV7-6; CDR3 DNA: TGTGCCAGCAGCAACCAGGAGCGGGGGATGGACGAGCAGTACTTC; CDR3 protein: CASSNQERGMDEQYF
D gene: -; J gene: TRBJ2-7; clone size: once; V gene: TRBV2; CDR3 DNA: TGTGCCAGCAGTGCAGTCTGGGGTCACAGGGCGTACGAGCAGTACTTC; CDR3 protein: CASSAVWGHRAYEQYF
D gene: -; J gene: TRBJ2-3; clone size: -; V gene: TRBV2; CDR3 DNA: TGTGCCAGCAGTATTATTCCGGATACGCAGTATTTT; CDR3 protein: CASSIIPDTQYF
D gene: -; J gene: TRBJ1-3; clone size: few; V gene: TRBV2; CDR3 DNA: TGTGCCAGCAGTGAAAATATGGCCTCTGGAAACACCATATATTTT; CDR3 protein: CASSENMASGNTIYF
D gene: -; J gene: TRBJ1-4; clone size: -; V gene: TRBV7-6; CDR3 DNA: TGTGCCAGCAGCTGGGGTCAGGGTGAAAAACTGTTTTTT; CDR3 protein: CASSWGQGEKLFF
D gene: TRBD1; J gene: TRBJ2-2; clone size: -; V gene: TRBV28; CDR3 DNA: TGTGCCAGCAGCCGACCCGGACAGGGTGTAACCGGGGAGCTGTTTTTT; CDR3 protein: CASSRPGQGVTGELFF
D gene: -; J gene: TRBJ2-5; clone size: -; V gene: TRBV19; CDR3 DNA: TGTGCCAGTAGTATAGTACGCAGGGATCAAGAGACCCAGTACTTC; CDR3 protein: CASSIVRRDQETQYF
D gene: TRBD2; J gene: TRBJ2-3; clone size: -; V gene: TRBV5-1; CDR3 DNA: TGCGCCAGCAGCTTGGGCGGACTAGCGGGGGCAGATACGCAGTATTTT; CDR3 protein: CASSLGGLAGADTQYF
D gene: TRBD1; J gene: TRBJ2-7; clone size: -; V gene: TRBV5-5; CDR3 DNA: TGTGCCAGCGGGGACAGGGCCTACGAGCAGTACTTC; CDR3 protein: CASGDRAYEQYF
D gene: -; J gene: TRBJ1-2; clone size: -; V gene: TRBV6-1; CDR3 DNA: TGTGCCAGCAGTATAACCTTCACCCGGGATGGCTACACCTTC; CDR3 protein: CASSITFTRDGYTF
D gene: TRBD2; J gene: TRBJ2-5; clone size: once; V gene: TRBV4-2; CDR3 DNA: TGTGCCAGCAGCCAAGATTATAAGCGGGGGGGCCAAGAGACCCAGTACTTC; CDR3 protein: CASSQDYKRGGQETQYF
D gene: -; J gene: TRBJ1-2; clone size: -; V gene: TRBV4-1; CDR3 DNA: TGCGCCAGCAGCCAAGATAGCCTTTATACGGCGGGCTACACCTTC; CDR3 protein: CASSQDSLYTAGYTF
D gene: -; J gene: TRBJ1-2; clone size: -; V gene: TRBV14; CDR3 DNA: TGTGCCAGCAGCCCATCAGGACATCCTAACTATGGCTACACCTTC; CDR3 protein: CASSPSGHPNYGYTF
D gene: -; J gene: TRBJ2-7; clone size: -; V gene: TRBV7-2; CDR3 DNA: TGTGCCAGCAGCTTGACTAGCTCCTACGAGCAGTACTTC; CDR3 protein: CASSLTSSYEQYF
D gene: TRBD2; J gene: TRBJ2-3; clone size: few; V gene: TRBV2; CDR3 DNA: TGTGCCAGCAGTGAGGTAACGGGACTAGGACGCCGGGAGCTCGCAGATACGCAGTATTTT; CDR3 protein: CASSEVTGLGRRELADTQYF
D gene: -; J gene: TRBJ2-5; clone size: -; V gene: TRBV2; CDR3 DNA: TGTGCCAGCAGTCTCCGACAGGGAGGGACCCAGTACTTC; CDR3 protein: CASSLRQGGTQYF
D gene: TRBD1; J gene: TRBJ2-7; clone size: -; V gene: TRBV6-1; CDR3 DNA: TGTGCCAGCGGGGACAGGCCCAGGTACGAGCAGTACTTC; CDR3 protein: CASGDRPRYEQYF
D gene: -; J gene: TRBJ2-3; clone size: -; V gene: TRBV5-6; CDR3 DNA: TGTGCCAGCAGCTTGGTGGTAGCGAGTCCAGATACGCAGTATTTT; CDR3 protein: CASSLVVASPDTQYF
D gene: TRBD1; J gene: TRBJ1-2; clone size: -; V gene: TRBV6-4; CDR3 DNA: TGTGCCAGCAGGGATACAGGGGGCAATGGCTACACCTTC; CDR3 protein: CASRDTGGNGYTF
D gene: -; J gene: TRBJ1-5; clone size: -; V gene: TRBV7-2; CDR3 DNA: TGTGCCAGCACCGGGGGGAATCAGCCCCAGCATTTT; CDR3 protein: CASTGGNQPQHF
D gene: -; J gene: TRBJ2-6; clone size: -; V gene: TRBV18; CDR3 DNA: TGTGCCAGCTCACCAAGAGGGGGGGCCAACTCTGGGGCCAACGTCCTGACTTTC; CDR3 protein: CASSPRGGANSGANVLTF
D gene: -; J gene: TRBJ2-5; clone size: -; V gene: TRBV6-6; CDR3 DNA: TGTGCCAGCAGTTACTCAAGAGGAATCCAAGAGACCCAGTACTTC; CDR3 protein: CASSYSRGIQETQYF
D gene: -; J gene: TRBJ2-5; clone size: -; V gene: TRBV21-1; CDR3 DNA: TGTGCCAGCAGCAAAGAGCGGGGGTTAGCGGAGACCCAGTACTTC; CDR3 protein: CASSKERGLAETQYF
D gene: TRBD1; J gene: TRBJ2-5; clone size: -; V gene: TRBV10-1; CDR3 DNA: TGCGCCAGCAGTCCCGTACTGGGCAGGGGGACAGAGACCCAGTACTTC; CDR3 protein: CASSPVLGRGTETQYF
D gene: TRBD2; J gene: TRBJ2-1; clone size: once; V gene: TRBV9; CDR3 DNA: TGTGCCGGTTCTAGCGGGGACCACAATGAGCAGTTCTTC; CDR3 protein: CAGSSGDHNEQFF
D gene: TRBD2; J gene: TRBJ2-3; clone size: -; V gene: TRBV5-1; CDR3 DNA: TGCGCCAGCAGCACAAGCGGGGGGGCCTCAGATACGCAGTATTTT; CDR3 protein: CASSTSGGASDTQYF
D gene: -; J gene: TRBJ2-7; clone size: -; V gene: TRBV30; CDR3 DNA: TGTGCCTGGAGTAACACCCGCTACGAGCAGTACTTC; CDR3 protein: CAWSNTRYEQYF